This T cell receptor (beta chain) was observed in a study of shared clonotypes between healthy human individuals. V lost 2 bases and J 11 bases, leaving 15 bases between the germline ends. The germline gives CDR1 SEHNR, CDR2 FQNEAQ (reference sequence). This CDR3 comprises 13 residues. Findings and caveats of the study: Inspection by rarefaction showed sorted-subset sequencing to be incomplete despite large depth.

Sequencing was at deep level. Original data processing: Junction-only sequences without quality scores came from ImmunoSEQ, so filtering differed. Clones were sequenced by immunoSEQ multiplex PCR, and TCRdb holds only the in-frame ones, with some missing. That table furnishes V, J and clone size, whereas the DNA furnished D and trimming. This sample carries roughly 720,000 clones, about 90% of them seen once, and the ten largest clones take more than 30%. Turning to this clone: Its antigen is still unknown.

The receptor's source is a man between 18 and 29 years old in good health. Some clones in this sample may be carry-over from other donors' samples. The specimen sequenced was memory CD8+ T cells from PBMCs. Subset denoted: CD45RO+ cells pooled with CCR7-negative TemRA cells. The genes are TRBV7-9 and TRBJ1-2, with D maybe TRBD1 (5 bases). CDR3 sequence (DNA): TGTGCCAGCAGCTTACCCGGACAATTAGCATACACCTTC. It translates to CASSLPGQLAYTF.